Below are 5 T cell receptor beta chains sequenced from a single sample in a study of HIV-infected patients and healthy controls. Around 0.5 ug RNA was reverse transcribed with alpha and beta constant-region primers. Separate chain-specific third strand synthesis with multiplexing indices produced the alpha and beta libraries. TCRdb processed the 5' RACE reads anew with MiXCR; each CDR3 protein has one entry. Among about 3,300 distinct CDR3 sequences listed, roughly 20% were seen once. Whole blood was used without fractionation, so all unsorted peripheral T cells were included. The sample in question was blood, obtained before antiretroviral therapy. The receptor source for this set is an adult with HIV infection.

This rearrangement joins TRBV18 to TRBJ2-5; D is uncertain. The CDR3 runs to 12 residues. CDR1 is KGHSH and CDR2 is LQKENI in the germline V gene. Trimming took 0 bases from V and 1 from J, leaving 0 bases between them. The CDR3 sequence is CASSPPQETQYF. The DNA of the CDR3 is TGTGCCAGCTCACCACCCCAAGAGACCCAGTACTTC.

In its sample, this clonotype was seen a few times. V and J are TRBV5-1 and TRBJ2-4; the match to TRBD1 covers 7 bases. The CDR3 runs 14 residues. The trim removed 4 bases at V and 15 bases at J, leaving 16 bases unmatched. Looked up from germline, CDR1 is SGHRS and CDR2 is YFSETQ. The CDR3 region is CASSPYGETGNRYF. Written as DNA, the CDR3 is TGCGCCAGCAGCCCTTACGGAGAGACAGGGAATCGGTACTTC.

By sample fraction, this clonotype is medium-sized. The chain uses TRBV4-1 and TRBJ2-3; no firm D call. V lost 6 bases and J lost 3, with 16 bases in between. Germline V gene sequence: CDR1 MGHRA, CDR2 YSYEKL. The length of the CDR3 is 15 residues. CDR3 nucleotide sequence: TGCGCCAGCAGATCGCTTAGTGATCCTACAGATACGCAGTATTTT. The encoded protein is CASRSLSDPTDTQYF.

V usage is TRBV7-6 and J usage is TRBJ1-6; 9 bases agree with TRBD1. Losses at the gene ends were 0 bases for V and 6 bases for J; bases not matched to a gene: 9. Germline V gene lookup returns CDR1 SGHVS and CDR2 FNYEAQ. The CDR3 runs 18 residues. CDR3 loop: CASSLADRGGLFNSPLHF. The DNA for the CDR3 is TGTGCCAGCAGCTTAGCCGACAGGGGGGGGCTCTTTAATTCACCCCTCCACTTT.

Within the sample, this clonotype is medium-sized. The V gene is TRBV6-5, the J gene TRBJ2-7; TRBD1 matches at 7 bases. This CDR3 is built from 14 residues. Germline V gene sequence: CDR1 MNHEY, CDR2 SVGAGI. Trimming took 0 bases from V and 4 from J; bases not matched to a gene: 3. The CDR3 DNA follows: TGTGCCAGCAGTTACTCAGGGGGCGGTTACGAGCAGTACTTC. Translating it yields CASSYSGGGYEQYF.